This record looks at one T cell receptor beta chain sequence and its context. Antigen: not known. This CDR3 comprises 18 residues. The junction had 17 bases not matched to a gene; V was cut back by 3 bases and J by 6 bases. Per germline, CDR1 LGHNA and CDR2 YNFKEQ. The source of the sample is a study of OX40 agonist ivuxolimab in advanced cancers. Study at large: Head and neck, renal cell, melanoma or hepatocellular carcinoma were the cancers that dose-escalation patients had. Allowance was made for prior anti-PD-1, anti-PD-L1 or anti-CTLA-4 therapy, and 40% had some.

Baseline was the first blood sampling point, followed by cycle 4 day 1 and cycle 7 day 1. Study-level findings and limits: At 0.1 to 3.0 mg/kg, clonal expansion of CD4+ and CD8+ blood T cells had occurred by week 6.

This table comes from immunoSEQ multiplex PCR, and its TCRdb copy is limited to in-frame clones, with some not included. The data show 75,000 to 100,000 clones, over 75% seen once. This TCR was recovered from an adult with an advanced solid tumor such as melanoma, head and neck, liver or kidney cancer. The source material was CD4+ or CD8+ T cells sorted from blood, sampled in a trial of the OX40 agonist ivuxolimab. The chain joins TRBV4-2 to TRBJ2-1; 7 bases are shared with TRBD2. The CDR3 DNA is TGTGCCAGCAGCCAGTGGCAGGGCCGGAAAGCGGGACTCAATGAGCAGTTCTTC. Its translation: CASSQWQGRKAGLNEQFF.